This T cell receptor beta chain was recorded in a study of blood T cell repertoires in COVID-19. Repertoires were generated with immunoSEQ multiplex PCR, while TCRdb's copy carries only in-frame clones and drops some. The data hold approximately 410,000 clones, with roughly 88% observed a single time. The V gene lost 5 bases and the J gene lost 3 bases, with 13 bases spanning the gap. CDR3 length: 14 residues. CDR1 and CDR2 from the germline V gene are SGHAT and FQNNGV. This receptor was taken from a woman in her twenties or thirties with active or convalescent COVID-19. The chain is built from TRBV11-2 and TRBJ1-2; D is perhaps TRBD1 (5 bases). The sample taken for sequencing was peripheral blood. The CDR3, as DNA: TGTGCCAGCAGCCCCCGGACAACTCACTATGGCTACACCTTC. Residues: CASSPRTTHYGYTF.